The source of this TCR beta chain is a study of HIV-infected patients and healthy controls. From germline, CDR1 is MNHEY and CDR2 SMNVEV (reference sequence). The CDR3 spans 15 residues. The trim removed 7 bases at V and 0 bases at J, leaving 8 bases unmatched. The repertoire came from unfractionated whole blood and reflected all unsorted peripheral T cells. Enrollment excluded donors with tumors, hepatitis B or C, or recent vaccination. Sample share makes this clonotype medium-sized. Its antigen is not known. Study-level results: HIV-infected repertoires had significantly higher mean Gini indices than controls, possibly reflecting oligoclonality.

cDNA was made from around 0.45 ug RNA using alpha and beta constant primers. Each of the alpha and beta chains got its own library through chain-specific third strand synthesis with indices. All rearrangements within a chain used one primer pair; cDNA molecules carried barcodes. The cDNA received a 5' RACE adapter containing a random hexamer plus an SP2 sequencing primer site. MiXCR, run by TCRdb on the 5' RACE reads, gives a single entry per CDR3 protein. The table lists 6,000 to 8,500 distinct CDR3 sequences, 7% to 9% of them singletons, with approximately 9.3% in the top ten. The source material was blood, sampled before antiretroviral therapy. The source is an adult with HIV infection. V usage is TRBV27 and J usage is TRBJ1-1; 7 bases align to TRBD1. Here the CDR3 DNA reads TGTGCCAGCAAAGGGGACAGCTTTATGAACACTGAAGCTTTCTTT. Its protein is CASKGDSFMNTEAFF.